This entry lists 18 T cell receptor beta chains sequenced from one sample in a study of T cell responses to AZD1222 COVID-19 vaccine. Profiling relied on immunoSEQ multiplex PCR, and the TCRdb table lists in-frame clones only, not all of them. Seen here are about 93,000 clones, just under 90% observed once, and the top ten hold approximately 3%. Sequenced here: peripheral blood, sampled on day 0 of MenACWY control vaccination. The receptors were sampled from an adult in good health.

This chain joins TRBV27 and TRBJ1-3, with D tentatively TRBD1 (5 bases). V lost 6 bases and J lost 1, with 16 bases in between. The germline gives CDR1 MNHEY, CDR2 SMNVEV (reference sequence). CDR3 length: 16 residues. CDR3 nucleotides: TGTGCCAGCAGGGGGGGTTTGGTGGGGTCTGGAAACACCATATATTTT. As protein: CASRGGLVGSGNTIYF.

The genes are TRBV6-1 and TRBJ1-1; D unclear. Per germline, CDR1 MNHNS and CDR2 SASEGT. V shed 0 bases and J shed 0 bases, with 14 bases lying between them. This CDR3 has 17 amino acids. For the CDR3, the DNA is TGTGCCAGCAGTGAAGCTATTGGGTTTGAAGTGAACACTGAAGCTTTCTTT. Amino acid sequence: CASSEAIGFEVNTEAFF.

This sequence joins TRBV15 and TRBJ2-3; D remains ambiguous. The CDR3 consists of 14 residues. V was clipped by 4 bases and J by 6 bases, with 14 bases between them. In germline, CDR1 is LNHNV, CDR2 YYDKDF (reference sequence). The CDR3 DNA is TGTGCCACCAGCACCGTCAATATCGGGGATACGCAGTATTTT. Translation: CATSTVNIGDTQYF.

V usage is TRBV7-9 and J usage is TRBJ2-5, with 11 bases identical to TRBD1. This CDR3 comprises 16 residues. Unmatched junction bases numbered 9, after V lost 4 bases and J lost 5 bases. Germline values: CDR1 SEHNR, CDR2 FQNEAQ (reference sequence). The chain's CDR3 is CASSSGQGAFGETQYF. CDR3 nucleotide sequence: TGTGCCAGCAGCTCCGGACAGGGGGCGTTCGGCGAGACCCAGTACTTC.

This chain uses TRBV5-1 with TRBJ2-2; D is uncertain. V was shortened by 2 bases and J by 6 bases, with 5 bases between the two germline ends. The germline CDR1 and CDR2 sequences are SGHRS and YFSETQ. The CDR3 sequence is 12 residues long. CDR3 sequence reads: CASSFRAGELFF. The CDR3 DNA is TGCGCCAGCAGCTTCCGGGCCGGGGAGCTGTTTTTT. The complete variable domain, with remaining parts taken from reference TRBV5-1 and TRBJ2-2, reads KAGVTQTPRYLIKTRGQQVTLSCSPISGHRSVSWYQQTPGQGLQFLFEYFSETQRNKGNFPGRFSGRQFSNSRSEMNVSTLELGDSALYLCASSFRAGELFFGEGSRLTVL.

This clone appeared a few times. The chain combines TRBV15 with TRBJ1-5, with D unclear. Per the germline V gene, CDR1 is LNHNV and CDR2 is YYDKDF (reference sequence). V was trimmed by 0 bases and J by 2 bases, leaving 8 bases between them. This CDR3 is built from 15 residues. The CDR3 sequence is CATSRDPIGNQPQHF. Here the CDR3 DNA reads TGTGCCACCAGCAGAGATCCGATAGGCAATCAGCCCCAGCATTTT. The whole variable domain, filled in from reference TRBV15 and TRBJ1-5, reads DAMVIQNPRYQVTQFGKPVTLSCSQTLNHNVMYWYQQKSSQAPKLLFHYYDKDFNNEADTPDNFQSRRPNTSFCFLDIRSPGLGDTAMYLCATSRDPIGNQPQHFGDGTRLSIL.

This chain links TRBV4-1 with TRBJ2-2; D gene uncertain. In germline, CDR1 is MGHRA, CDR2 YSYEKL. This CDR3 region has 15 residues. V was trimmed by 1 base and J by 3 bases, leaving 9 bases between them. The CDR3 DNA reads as TGCGCCAGCAGCCAAGTACCCCAGGACACCGGGGAGCTGTTTTTT. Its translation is CASSQVPQDTGELFF.

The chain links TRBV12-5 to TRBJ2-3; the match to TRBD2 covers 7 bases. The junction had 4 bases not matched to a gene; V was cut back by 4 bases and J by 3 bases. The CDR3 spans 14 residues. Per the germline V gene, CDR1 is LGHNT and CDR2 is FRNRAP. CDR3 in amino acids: CASGSGLDTDTQYF. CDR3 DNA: TGTGCTAGTGGTTCAGGACTAGATACAGATACGCAGTATTTT.

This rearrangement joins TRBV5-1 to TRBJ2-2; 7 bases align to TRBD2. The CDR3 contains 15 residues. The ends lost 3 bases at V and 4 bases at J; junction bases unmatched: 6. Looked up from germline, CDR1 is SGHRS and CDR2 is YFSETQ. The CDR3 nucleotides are TGCGCCAGCAGCTGGAGGGACTACCTCACCGGGGAGCTGTTTTTT. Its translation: CASSWRDYLTGELFF.

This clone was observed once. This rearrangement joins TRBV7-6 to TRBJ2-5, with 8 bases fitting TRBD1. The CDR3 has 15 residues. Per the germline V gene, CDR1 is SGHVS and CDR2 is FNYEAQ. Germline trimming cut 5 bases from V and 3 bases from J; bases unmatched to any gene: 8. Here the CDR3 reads CASSPRQGAKETQYF. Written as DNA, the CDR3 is TGTGCCAGCAGCCCCCGGCAGGGGGCGAAAGAGACCCAGTACTTC.

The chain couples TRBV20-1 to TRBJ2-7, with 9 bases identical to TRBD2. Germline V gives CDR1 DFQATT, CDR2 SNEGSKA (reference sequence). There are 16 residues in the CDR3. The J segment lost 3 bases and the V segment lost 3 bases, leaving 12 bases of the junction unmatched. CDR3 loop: CSASALAGSEYYEQYF. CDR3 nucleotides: TGCAGTGCTAGTGCCCTAGCGGGGTCGGAGTACTACGAGCAGTACTTC.

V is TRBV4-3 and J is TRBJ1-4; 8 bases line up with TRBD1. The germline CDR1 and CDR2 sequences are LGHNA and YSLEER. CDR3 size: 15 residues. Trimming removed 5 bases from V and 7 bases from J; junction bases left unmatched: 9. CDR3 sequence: CASSGTGSLGEKLFF. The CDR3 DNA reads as TGCGCCAGCAGCGGGACAGGCTCCCTGGGTGAAAAACTGTTTTTT.

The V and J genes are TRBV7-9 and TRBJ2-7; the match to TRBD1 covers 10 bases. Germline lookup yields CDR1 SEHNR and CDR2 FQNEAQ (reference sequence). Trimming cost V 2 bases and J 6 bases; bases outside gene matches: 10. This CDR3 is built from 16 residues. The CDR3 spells CASSLISRDRGREQYF. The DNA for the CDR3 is TGTGCCAGCAGCTTAATTTCCCGGGACAGGGGACGCGAGCAGTACTTC.

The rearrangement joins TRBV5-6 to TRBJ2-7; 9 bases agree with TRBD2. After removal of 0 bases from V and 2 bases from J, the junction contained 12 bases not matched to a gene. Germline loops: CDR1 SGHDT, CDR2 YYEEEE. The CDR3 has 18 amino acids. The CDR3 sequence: CASSLDLGGGADPYEQYF. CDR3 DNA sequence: TGTGCCAGCAGCTTGGATCTAGGCGGGGGGGCAGATCCCTACGAGCAGTACTTC.

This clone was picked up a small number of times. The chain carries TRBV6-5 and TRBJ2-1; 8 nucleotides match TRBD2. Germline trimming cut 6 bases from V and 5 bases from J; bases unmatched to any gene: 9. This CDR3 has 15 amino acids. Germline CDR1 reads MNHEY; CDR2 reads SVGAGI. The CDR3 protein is CASRTVTSVNNEQFF. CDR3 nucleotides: TGTGCCAGCAGGACTGTGACTAGCGTTAACAATGAGCAGTTCTTC.

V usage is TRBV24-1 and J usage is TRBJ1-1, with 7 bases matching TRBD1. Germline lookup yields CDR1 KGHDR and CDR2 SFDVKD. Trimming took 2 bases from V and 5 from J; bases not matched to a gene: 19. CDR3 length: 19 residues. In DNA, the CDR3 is TGTGCCACCAGTGATTCCAGGGGGTGCAGGGACCCCCAAAGGACTGAAGCTTTCTTT. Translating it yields CATSDSRGCRDPQRTEAFF.

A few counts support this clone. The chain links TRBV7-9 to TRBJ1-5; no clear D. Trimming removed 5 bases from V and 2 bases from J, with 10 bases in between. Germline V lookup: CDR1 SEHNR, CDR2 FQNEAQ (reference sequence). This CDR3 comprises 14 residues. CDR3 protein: CASSVGRGNQPQHF. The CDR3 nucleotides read TGTGCCAGCAGCGTCGGACGGGGCAATCAGCCCCAGCATTTT.

The CDR3 spells CASRAGLALWETQYF. CDR3 DNA: TGCGCCAGCAGGGCTGGACTAGCGCTGTGGGAGACCCAGTACTTC. This sequence joins TRBV5-1 and TRBJ2-5; 9 positions match TRBD2. CDR3 length equals 15 residues. The V and J ends lost 5 bases and 5 bases, in that order; junction bases with no gene match: 10. Looked up from germline, CDR1 is SGHRS and CDR2 is YFSETQ. Full variable domain (remainder filled in from reference TRBV5-1 and TRBJ2-5): KAGVTQTPRYLIKTRGQQVTLSCSPISGHRSVSWYQQTPGQGLQFLFEYFSETQRNKGNFPGRFSGRQFSNSRSEMNVSTLELGDSALYLCASRAGLALWETQYFGPGTRLLVL.